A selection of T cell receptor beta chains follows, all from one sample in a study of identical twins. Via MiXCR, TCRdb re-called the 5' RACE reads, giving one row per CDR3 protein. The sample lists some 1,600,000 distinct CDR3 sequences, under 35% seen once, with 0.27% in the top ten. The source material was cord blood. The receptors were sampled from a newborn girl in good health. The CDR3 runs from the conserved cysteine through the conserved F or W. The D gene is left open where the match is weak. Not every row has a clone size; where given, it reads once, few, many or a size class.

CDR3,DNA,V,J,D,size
CASSSPPGASTDTQYF,TGTGCCAGCAGTTCCCCCCCAGGCGCGAGCACAGATACGCAGTATTTT,TRBV28,TRBJ2-3,NA,few
CSGRDPGQPQHF,TGCAGCGGTCGGGACCCTGGCCAGCCCCAGCATTTT,TRBV29-1,TRBJ1-5,NA,NA
CASSTGTTNTEAFF,TGTGCCAGCAGCACAGGGACGACGAACACTGAAGCTTTCTTT,TRBV7-9,TRBJ1-1,NA,NA
CASSKRRDGTCNYEQYF,TGTGCCAGCAGCAAAAGGCGGGACGGGACATGCAATTACGAGCAGTACTTC,TRBV21-1,TRBJ2-7,NA,NA
CASSLEYSNTEAFF,TGTGCCAGCAGCTTAGAATATAGTAACACTGAAGCTTTCTTT,TRBV7-2,TRBJ1-1,NA,NA
CASSLGTLADEQYF,TGTGCCAGCAGCTTAGGGACCCTCGCGGATGAGCAGTACTTC,TRBV7-9,TRBJ2-7,NA,NA
CASRAGLQETQYF,TGTGCCAGCAGGGCGGGACTCCAAGAGACCCAGTACTTC,TRBV6-6,TRBJ2-5,NA,few
CASSIDPDRGVTEAFF,TGTGCCAGTAGTATAGATCCCGACAGGGGGGTCACTGAAGCTTTCTTT,TRBV19,TRBJ1-1,TRBD1,few
CSARGDSSPDTQYF,TGCAGTGCTAGGGGGGACAGTTCCCCAGATACGCAGTATTTT,TRBV20-1,TRBJ2-3,TRBD1,few
CASSLREGRRGYTF,TGCGCCAGCAGCTTGCGAGAGGGGCGCCGGGGCTACACCTTC,TRBV5-1,TRBJ1-2,NA,few
CASQGEQGAMETQYF,TGTGCCAGCCAGGGAGAACAGGGGGCTATGGAGACCCAGTACTTC,TRBV4-2,TRBJ2-5,TRBD1,NA
CATSDVGSGNNEQYF,TGTGCCACCAGTGATGTGGGGTCGGGGAACAATGAGCAGTACTTC,TRBV24-1,TRBJ2-7,NA,NA
CASSSRALFHEQYF,TGTGCCAGCAGTTCGAGGGCCTTGTTCCATGAGCAGTACTTC,TRBV12-3/TRBV12-4,TRBJ2-5,NA,NA
CASSWDDKGRYGYTF,TGTGCCAGCAGTTGGGATGACAAGGGTCGATATGGCTACACCTTC,TRBV27,TRBJ1-2,NA,NA
CATSTSDHSRGTDTQYF,TGTGCCACCAGCACTAGCGACCACAGTCGGGGCACAGATACGCAGTATTTT,TRBV24-1,TRBJ2-3,TRBD2,NA
CSASILSDLTDTQYF,TGCAGTGCTAGTATCTTGAGCGACCTCACAGATACGCAGTATTTT,TRBV20-1,TRBJ2-3,NA,few
CSVELQPSYEQYF,TGCAGCGTTGAACTTCAGCCCTCCTACGAGCAGTACTTC,TRBV29-1,TRBJ2-7,NA,NA
CSARAAITSTDTQYF,TGCAGTGCTAGAGCCGCTATTACTAGCACAGATACGCAGTATTTT,TRBV20-1,TRBJ2-3,NA,few
CASSLATGRDYGYTF,TGCGCCAGCAGCTTGGCGACGGGCCGTGACTATGGCTACACCTTC,TRBV5-1,TRBJ1-2,NA,NA
CASSQHGVLQSPGANVLTF,TGCGCCAGCAGCCAACACGGGGTTCTACAATCCCCTGGGGCCAACGTCCTGACTTTC,TRBV5-1,TRBJ2-6,NA,few
CASSQDPRRDEQYF,TGTGCCAGCAGCCAAGATCCTAGACGGGATGAGCAGTACTTC,TRBV3-1,TRBJ2-7,NA,once
CSARNLQETQYF,TGCAGTGCTAGAAACTTACAAGAGACCCAGTACTTC,TRBV20-1,TRBJ2-5,NA,few
CASSPDSQGYNEQFF,TGTGCCAGCAGCCCGGACAGCCAAGGGTACAATGAGCAGTTCTTC,TRBV28,TRBJ2-1,NA,NA
CASSPGQHYSNQPQHF,TGTGCCAGCAGCCCGGGACAGCACTATAGCAATCAGCCCCAGCATTTT,TRBV6-5,TRBJ1-5,TRBD1,NA
CASSSWDIYGYTF,TGTGCCAGCAGCTCCTGGGACATTTATGGCTACACCTTC,TRBV7-2,TRBJ1-2,NA,NA
CASSQTGLAGSAYEQYF,TGTGCCAGCTCACAAACGGGACTAGCGGGATCTGCCTACGAGCAGTACTTC,TRBV18,TRBJ2-7,TRBD2,few
CASSLPSAGAPLAKNIQYF,TGCGCCAGCAGCTTGCCTTCAGCGGGGGCCCCGCTAGCCAAAAACATTCAGTACTTC,TRBV5-1,TRBJ2-4,TRBD2,NA
CASSLDAETQYF,TGCGCCAGCAGCTTGGACGCAGAGACCCAGTACTTC,TRBV5-1,TRBJ2-5,NA,many
CATSLGTGELFF,TGTGCCACCAGCCTAGGTACCGGGGAGCTGTTTTTT,TRBV24-1,TRBJ2-2,NA,few
CATSRDRTASSYNEQFF,TGTGCCACCAGCAGAGACCGGACAGCGTCATCCTACAATGAGCAGTTCTTC,TRBV15,TRBJ2-1,NA,NA
CASRENSGMETQYF,TGTGCCAGCAGGGAAAATAGCGGAATGGAGACCCAGTACTTC,TRBV2,TRBJ2-5,NA,NA
CAREWGGTDTQYF,TGTGCCAGGGAATGGGGGGGTACAGATACGCAGTATTTT,TRBV2,TRBJ2-3,TRBD2,NA
CASSQKGPDTQYF,TGTGCCAGCAGCCAAAAGGGACCAGATACGCAGTATTTT,TRBV3-1,TRBJ2-3,NA,few
CASSLMGGYTF,TGCGCCAGCAGCTTGATGGGCGGCTACACCTTC,TRBV5-1,TRBJ1-2,NA,many
CASSLMGTAGGNEQFF,TGTGCCAGCAGTTTAATGGGGACCGCGGGTGGCAATGAGCAGTTCTTC,TRBV27,TRBJ2-1,NA,few
CASSPLTSGRRLNNEQFF,TGTGCCAGCAGCCCGTTGACTAGCGGGAGGCGGCTGAACAATGAGCAGTTCTTC,TRBV3-1,TRBJ2-1,TRBD2,NA
CSARGGLTYNEQYF,TGCAGTGCTAGAGGGGGCCTCACATACAATGAGCAGTACTTC,TRBV20-1,TRBJ2-5,NA,NA
CASSPRVIRVNYGYTF,TGTGCCAGCAGCCCCAGAGTGATTCGAGTGAATTATGGCTACACCTTC,TRBV7-2,TRBJ1-2,NA,NA
CASSSPRTGGPDTQYF,TGTGCCAGCAGCAGTCCTCGGACGGGGGGCCCAGATACGCAGTATTTT,TRBV11-2,TRBJ2-3,NA,few
CASSLMERWGAAFF,TGTGCCAGCAGCTTAATGGAGAGGTGGGGGGCAGCTTTCTTT,TRBV7-6,TRBJ1-1,NA,few
CSVDRVTYLEYGYTF,TGCAGCGTTGACAGGGTGACCTACCTGGAATATGGCTACACCTTC,TRBV29-1,TRBJ1-2,NA,NA
CASSYSKGREAKNIQYF,TGTGCCAGCAGTTACTCGAAGGGCAGGGAAGCCAAAAACATTCAGTACTTC,TRBV6-6,TRBJ2-4,NA,few
CASSQTPSGGPYNEQFF,TGTGCCAGCAGCCAAACTCCTAGCGGGGGCCCCTACAATGAGCAGTTCTTC,TRBV3-1,TRBJ2-1,TRBD2,NA
CASSQGVVWRANEKLFF,TGCGCCAGCAGCCAAGGGGTGGTGTGGAGGGCTAATGAAAAACTGTTTTTT,TRBV4-1,TRBJ1-4,NA,NA
CSARGGSGAGVYEQFF,TGCAGTGCTAGAGGAGGTAGTGGAGCGGGAGTGTATGAGCAGTTCTTC,TRBV20-1,TRBJ2-1,TRBD2,few
CASSLGDRGQNQPQHF,TGTGCCAGCAGCTTAGGGGACAGGGGGCAAAATCAGCCCCAGCATTTT,TRBV7-4,TRBJ1-5,TRBD1,NA